Given below is one TCR beta chain in context. J gave up 4 bases and V 4 bases, and 13 bases lay outside the gene matches. The CDR3 covers 16 residues. CDR1 and CDR2 (germline): SGHNT, YYREEE (reference sequence). This entry comes from a study of blood T cell repertoires in COVID-19. Study at large: T cells, B-cell-depleted T cells, or PBMCs provided the cDNA or gDNA that served as material.

TCRdb's table, derived via immunoSEQ multiplex PCR, lists solely in-frame clones and lacks some. The sample includes around 200,000 clones, roughly 80% of them seen just once. The sequencing input was peripheral blood. The V gene is TRBV5-4, the J gene TRBJ2-7, with 8 positions matching TRBD2. This receptor was taken from a man aged 50 to 60 who had recovered from COVID-19. The CDR3 region has the DNA TGTGCCAGCAGCCGGGGGGCGCGGGAGGTAGCTTACGAGCAGTACTTC. Its protein product is CASSRGAREVAYEQYF.